Presented here are 16 T cell receptor beta chains from one specimen sequenced in a study of shared clonotypes between healthy human individuals. Naivety among CD8 cells was defined by CD45RO negativity and positive CCR7 selection, thereby excluding terminally differentiated effector memory CD45RA+ cells. The table came from immunoSEQ multiplex PCR; TCRdb's copy has only in-frame clones and leaves some out. The sample has 600,000 or so clones, approximately 95% seen once. Source material: naive CD8+ T cells sorted from blood. The receptors derive from a woman aged 25 to 39 in good health.

The rearrangement uses TRBV10-3 and TRBJ1-5; D is unclear. Germline CDR1 and CDR2: ENHRY and SYGVKD. V was clipped by 8 bases and J by 10 bases, with 12 bases between them. The CDR3 spans 11 residues. As DNA, the CDR3 is TGTGCCATCGAGAGACGGGGTCCCCAGCATTTT. Amino acid sequence: CAIERRGPQHF.

The chain recombines TRBV15 with TRBJ2-7; the match to TRBD2 covers 12 bases. V trimming: 0 bases; J trimming: 4 bases; junction bases outside the gene matches: 1. Germline CDR1 is LNHNV and CDR2 is YYDKDF (reference sequence). CDR3 length: 15 residues. Written as DNA, the CDR3 is TGTGCCACCAGCAGAGATGGACTAGCGGGATACGAGCAGTACTTC. It encodes CATSRDGLAGYEQYF.

The CDR3 nucleotides read TGTGCCAGCAGCTTCCCAGGGAACACTGAAGCTTTCTTT. Residues: CASSFPGNTEAFF. This rearrangement joins TRBV5-6 to TRBJ1-1, with no clear D. CDR1 and CDR2 from the germline V gene are SGHDT and YYEEEE. With 2 bases removed from V and 1 base from J, the gap between germline ends came to 6 bases. CDR3 size: 13 residues.

This chain connects TRBV2 to TRBJ2-2; TRBD1 aligns across 8 bases. The CDR3 consists of 14 residues. Germline V gene sequence: CDR1 SNHLY, CDR2 FYNNEI. Trimming took 8 bases from V and 8 from J; bases not matched to a gene: 10. CDR3 bases: TGTGCCAGCGAAACAGGGGGGATCCAGGGGGAGCTGTTTTTT. As protein: CASETGGIQGELFF.

This clone was detected once. The chain employs TRBV28 and TRBJ2-2; D remains unclear. The CDR3 has 15 amino acids. V was shortened by 2 bases and J by 0 bases, with 7 bases between the two germline ends. Germline V lookup: CDR1 MDHEN, CDR2 SYDVKM. CDR3 sequence: CASSLPRPNTGELFF. CDR3 nucleotide sequence: TGTGCCAGCAGTTTACCTAGGCCGAACACCGGGGAGCTGTTTTTT.

The chain carries TRBV14 and TRBJ2-2, with TRBD2 matching over 8 bases. This CDR3 is built from 16 residues. The V segment lost 3 bases and the J segment 7 bases; nucleotides outside the gene matches: 10. The germline gives CDR1 SGHDN, CDR2 FVKESK. This CDR3 is CASSHDTGGPIGELFF. CDR3 nucleotides: TGTGCCAGCAGCCATGACACGGGAGGGCCTATCGGGGAGCTGTTTTTT.

The V gene is TRBV28, the J gene TRBJ1-5; 7 bases are shared with TRBD1. From germline, CDR1 is MDHEN and CDR2 SYDVKM. The CDR3 length is 15 residues. The J segment lost 7 bases and the V segment lost 8 bases, leaving 14 bases of the junction unmatched. CDR3 residues: CASWGRDRVGQPQHF. CDR3 DNA sequence: TGTGCCAGCTGGGGACGAGACAGGGTAGGACAGCCCCAGCATTTT.

In regard to this clone: This specimen includes other DNA sequences encoding the same CDR3. The chain employs TRBV28 and TRBJ2-7, with D perhaps matching TRBD2 (6 bases). There are 13 residues in the CDR3. The V end lost 2 bases, the J end lost 3 bases, and 8 bases lay between the germline ends. Germline loops: CDR1 MDHEN, CDR2 SYDVKM. In DNA form, the CDR3 reads TGTGCCAGCAGTTTAACCGGGAGCTACGAGCAGTACTTC. Residues: CASSLTGSYEQYF.

This chain joins TRBV7-9 and TRBJ2-1; 9 nucleotides align to TRBD2. The CDR3 runs to 13 residues. Per germline, CDR1 SEHNR and CDR2 FQNEAQ (reference sequence). V trimming: 5 bases; J trimming: 10 bases; junction bases outside the gene matches: 6. CDR3 nucleotides: TGTGCCAGCAGCGCGGGAGGGCCGGGGGAGCAGTTCTTC. It specifies CASSAGGPGEQFF.

This clone appeared a single time. V and J are TRBV18 and TRBJ2-1; D not resolved. The V gene lost 4 bases and the J gene lost 3 bases, with 10 bases spanning the gap. The CDR3 runs 14 residues. Germline V gene sequence: CDR1 KGHSH, CDR2 LQKENI. The CDR3 protein is CASSLADRYNEQFF. CDR3 bases: TGTGCCAGCTCACTCGCAGACCGCTACAATGAGCAGTTCTTC.

The V and J genes are TRBV9 and TRBJ1-3; D perhaps matches TRBD1 (5 bases). Germline V gene sequence: CDR1 SGDLS, CDR2 YYNGEE. The CDR3 spans 14 residues. V was shortened by 1 base and J by 7 bases, with 12 bases between the two germline ends. In DNA, the CDR3 is TGTGCCAGCAGCGTATTGGAGGGGACCAACACCATATATTTT. This encodes CASSVLEGTNTIYF.

This chain links TRBV4-1 with TRBJ2-7, with D maybe TRBD2 (6 bases). The CDR3 runs to 15 residues. V was pared by 2 bases and J by 5 bases, with 16 bases between. The V gene's germline CDR1 is MGHRA and CDR2 YSYEKL. CDR3 sequence reads: CASSQRMHGEDEQYF. DNA for the CDR3: TGCGCCAGCAGCCAACGGATGCACGGGGAGGACGAGCAGTACTTC.

The V call is TRBV7-9, the J call TRBJ2-7; possible D gene TRBD1, 5 bases. CDR3 length equals 16 residues. Germline V gives CDR1 SEHNR, CDR2 FQNEAQ (reference sequence). The germline V and J ends were trimmed by 0 bases and 0 bases, with 12 bases remaining between them. CDR3 DNA sequence: TGTGCCAGCAGCTTAGCTGGACACCTGAGCTCCTACGAGCAGTACTTC. Its translation: CASSLAGHLSSYEQYF.

The chain is built from TRBV23-1 and TRBJ2-4; 7 nucleotides agree with TRBD2. TRBV23-1 is placed among ORFs of uncertain function. Germline trimming cut 7 bases from V and 0 bases from J; bases unmatched to any gene: 6. This CDR3 is 15 amino acids long. CDR3 loop: CASMGGSGAKNIQYF. CDR3 nucleotide sequence: TGCGCCAGCATGGGAGGGAGTGGAGCCAAAAACATTCAGTACTTC.

This sequence joins TRBV28 and TRBJ2-2; 9 bases fit TRBD2. Per germline, CDR1 MDHEN and CDR2 SYDVKM. CDR3 length: 15 residues. The V segment lost 5 bases and the J segment 5 bases; nucleotides outside the gene matches: 6. CDR3 sequence: CASSVAGDGTGELFF. DNA of the CDR3: TGTGCCAGCAGTGTAGCGGGAGATGGGACCGGGGAGCTGTTTTTT.

Comment on this clone: This may stem from a read error, because a much larger clone lies one nucleotide away. Other DNA sequences of this sample code for an identical CDR3. The V call is TRBV5-6, the J call TRBJ2-7, with D possibly being TRBD1 (6 bases). This CDR3 comprises 12 residues. Germline V gives CDR1 SGHDT, CDR2 YYEEEE. The V and J ends lost 2 bases and 4 bases respectively, with 7 bases between them. CDR3 bases: TGTGCCAGCAGCTTAGGGGGATACGAGCAGTACTTC. Translating gives CASSLGGYEQYF.